This T cell receptor (beta chain) was found in a study of T cells in Graves' hyperthyroidism and ophthalmopathy. Regarding the study as a whole: Among thyroid clonotypes expanded above 0.001, most also appeared in blood.

PBMCs were derived from 10 ml fresh peripheral blood. From RNA transcripts, TCR beta CDR3 regions were amplified. Primed by the HTBI set, a first-round RT-PCR was run on the TCR CDR3. TCRdb re-called the multiplex PCR reads through MiXCR, storing one row per CDR3 protein. This repertoire shows about 400,000 distinct CDR3 sequences, around 15% found once; its top ten account for under 30%. This clonotype came up many times. The antigen is not known. Germline CDR1 and CDR2: SNHLY and FYNNEI. V dropped 6 bases and J dropped 1 base, with 14 bases sitting between them. The CDR3 totals 15 residues. Source material: blood. V and J are TRBV2 and TRBJ2-3, with D perhaps given as TRBD1 or TRBD2 (6 bases each). The sequence derives from a man aged 50 or older with Graves' ophthalmopathy. As DNA, the CDR3 is TGTGCCAGCAGCGAGAGGGGGGACGGCACAGATACGCAGTATTTT. Translation gives CASSERGDGTDTQYF.